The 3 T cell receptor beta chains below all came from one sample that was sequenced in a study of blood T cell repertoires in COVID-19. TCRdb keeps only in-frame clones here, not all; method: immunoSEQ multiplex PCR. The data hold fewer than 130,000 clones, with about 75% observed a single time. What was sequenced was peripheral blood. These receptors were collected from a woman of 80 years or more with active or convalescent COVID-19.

The CDR3 sequence: CASSPRLLDTQYF. The CDR3, as DNA: TGTGCCAGCTCACCGAGATTACTAGATACGCAGTATTTT. The chain employs TRBV18 and TRBJ2-3; D gene unclear. The germline CDR1 and CDR2 sequences are KGHSH and LQKENI. The V end was cut by 3 bases, the J end by 5 bases, with 9 bases between. The CDR3 is 13 residues long.

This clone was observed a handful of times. The CDR3 reads CASSHALRTGGYTEAFF. DNA of the CDR3: TGTGCCAGCAGCCACGCGCTTAGGACAGGGGGCTACACTGAAGCTTTCTTT. The V and J genes are TRBV3-1 (or the pseudogene TRBV3-2) and TRBJ1-1, with TRBD1 matching over 11 bases. CDR1 is LGHDT and CDR2 is YNNKEL in the germline V gene (reference sequence). V lost 3 bases and J lost 3; bases outside the gene matches: 9. This CDR3 has 17 amino acids.

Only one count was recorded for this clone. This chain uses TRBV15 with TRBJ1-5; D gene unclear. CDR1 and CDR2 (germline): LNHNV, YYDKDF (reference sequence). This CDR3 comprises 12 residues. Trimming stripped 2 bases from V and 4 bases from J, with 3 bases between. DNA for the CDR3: TGTGCCACCAGCAGAACTAATCAGCCCCAGCATTTT. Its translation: CATSRTNQPQHF. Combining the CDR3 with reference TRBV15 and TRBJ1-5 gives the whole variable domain DAMVIQNPRYQVTQFGKPVTLSCSQTLNHNVMYWYQQKSSQAPKLLFHYYDKDFNNEADTPDNFQSRRPNTSFCFLDIRSPGLGDTAMYLCATSRTNQPQHFGDGTRLSIL.